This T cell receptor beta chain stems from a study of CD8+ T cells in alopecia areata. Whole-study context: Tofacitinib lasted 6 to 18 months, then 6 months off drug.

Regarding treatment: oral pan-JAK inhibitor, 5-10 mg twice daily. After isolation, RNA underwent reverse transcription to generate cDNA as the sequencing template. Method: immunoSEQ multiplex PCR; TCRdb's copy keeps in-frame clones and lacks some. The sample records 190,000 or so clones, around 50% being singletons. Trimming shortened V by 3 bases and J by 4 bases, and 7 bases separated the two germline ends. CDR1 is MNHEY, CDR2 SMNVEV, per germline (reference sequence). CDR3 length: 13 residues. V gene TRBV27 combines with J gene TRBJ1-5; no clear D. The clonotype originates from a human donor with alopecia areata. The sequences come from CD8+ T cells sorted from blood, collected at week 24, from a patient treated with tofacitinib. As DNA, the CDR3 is TGTGCCAGCAGTTTTAGGTTTAATCAGCCCCAGCATTTT. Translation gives CASSFRFNQPQHF.